The 2 T cell receptor beta chains below all came from one sample that was sequenced in a study of siplizumab effects on memory and regulatory T cells. The assay was immunoSEQ multiplex PCR, and TCRdb's table has in-frame clones only and misses some. This sample has tens of thousands of clones, with around three quarters found just once. What was sequenced was memory CD4+ T cells sorted from blood. The receptors were gathered from a human donor in good health.

This chain links TRBV4-3 with TRBJ1-2; a weak D match, TRBD1 (5 bases). The CDR3 contains 17 residues. Per the germline V gene, CDR1 is LGHNA and CDR2 is YSLEER. The V end lost 0 bases, the J end lost 2 bases, and 16 bases lay between the germline ends. Written as DNA, the CDR3 is TGCGCCAGCAGCCAAGACGCCCTGACAGCCAACAACTATGGCTACACCTTC. It translates to CASSQDALTANNYGYTF.

The V and J genes are TRBV27 and TRBJ2-7, with 8 bases matching TRBD2. The CDR3 is made up of 17 amino acids. Germline lookup yields CDR1 MNHEY and CDR2 SMNVEV (reference sequence). J lost 5 bases, V lost 2 bases, and 14 bases had no gene match. CDR3 sequence (DNA): TGTGCCAGCAGTTTACGCCTCGGGGGGGTCCCTCGGAACGAGCAGTACTTC. This gives the protein CASSLRLGGVPRNEQYF.